Listed here are 7 T cell receptor beta chains from one sample, sequenced in a study of blood T cell repertoires in COVID-19. The table came from immunoSEQ multiplex PCR; TCRdb's copy has only in-frame clones and leaves some out. The sample has 90,000 to 120,000 clones; roughly 80% are singletons. The source material was peripheral blood. The source is a man between 65 and 85 years old with active or convalescent COVID-19.

The chain combines TRBV18 with TRBJ2-7; the D is unclear. The germline gives CDR1 KGHSH, CDR2 LQKENI. Trimming took off 3 bases at V and 3 bases at J, with 12 bases between the two ends. CDR3 length equals 14 residues. CDR3 residues: CASSPARLNYEQYF. CDR3 DNA sequence: TGTGCCAGCTCACCGGCCAGGTTGAACTACGAGCAGTACTTC.

This clone was observed a single time. The chain is built from TRBV12-5 and TRBJ1-6; TRBD1 matches at 8 bases. The V gene end was trimmed by 5 bases and the J gene end by 9 bases; junction bases not matched to a gene: 6. This CDR3 contains 14 residues. Germline V gene sequence: CDR1 LGHNT, CDR2 FRNRAP. The CDR3, as DNA: TGTGCTAGTGGTCTAGGACAGGGATTTTCACCCCTCCACTTT. It yields the protein CASGLGQGFSPLHF.

The rearrangement uses TRBV5-1 and TRBJ1-1; TRBD1 matches 7 bases. The CDR3 contains 13 residues. Germline loops: CDR1 SGHRS, CDR2 YFSETQ. V shed 4 bases and J 5 bases; nucleotides not matched to a gene: 5. This CDR3 is CASSIQGRTEAFF. The CDR3 nucleotides read TGCGCCAGCAGCATACAGGGGCGTACTGAAGCTTTCTTT.

The V gene is TRBV7-8, the J gene TRBJ2-5, with TRBD2 matching 9 bases. The CDR3 has 13 residues. Germline V CDR1 and CDR2: SGHVS, FQNEAQ. V trimming: 5 bases; J trimming: 4 bases; junction bases outside the gene matches: 2. CDR3 DNA: TGTGCCAGCAGCCGGCGGGAGGGAGAGACCCAGTACTTC. Translation: CASSRREGETQYF.

The V call is TRBV7-2, the J call TRBJ2-1; unclear D gene. V lost 4 bases and J 4 bases, leaving 8 bases between the germline ends. This CDR3 comprises 13 residues. The germline V gene has CDR1 SGHTA and CDR2 FQGNSA. The CDR3 is CASSSNSYNEQFF. In DNA, the CDR3 is TGTGCCAGCAGCTCGAACTCGTACAATGAGCAGTTCTTC.

The CDR3 reads CASAGTGNQPQHF. As DNA, the CDR3 is TGTGCCAGCGCCGGGACAGGTAATCAGCCCCAGCATTTT. The V gene is TRBV12-3 or TRBV12-4, the J gene TRBJ1-5; TRBD1 matches 8 bases. The J segment lost 4 bases and the V segment lost 8 bases, leaving 4 bases of the junction unmatched. CDR3 length equals 13 residues.

This clone was detected a few times. CDR3 DNA sequence: TGCGCCAGCAGCTTATCAGGGAAAACTAATGAAAAACTGTTTTTT. It translates to CASSLSGKTNEKLFF. This chain uses TRBV5-1 with TRBJ1-4; tentative D call: TRBD1 (5 bases). CDR1 and CDR2 from the germline V gene are SGHRS and YFSETQ. CDR3 length: 15 amino acids. V was pared by 2 bases and J by 1 base, with 9 bases between. The whole variable domain, remainder taken from reference TRBV5-1 and TRBJ1-4, is KAGVTQTPRYLIKTRGQQVTLSCSPISGHRSVSWYQQTPGQGLQFLFEYFSETQRNKGNFPGRFSGRQFSNSRSEMNVSTLELGDSALYLCASSLSGKTNEKLFFGSGTQLSVL.